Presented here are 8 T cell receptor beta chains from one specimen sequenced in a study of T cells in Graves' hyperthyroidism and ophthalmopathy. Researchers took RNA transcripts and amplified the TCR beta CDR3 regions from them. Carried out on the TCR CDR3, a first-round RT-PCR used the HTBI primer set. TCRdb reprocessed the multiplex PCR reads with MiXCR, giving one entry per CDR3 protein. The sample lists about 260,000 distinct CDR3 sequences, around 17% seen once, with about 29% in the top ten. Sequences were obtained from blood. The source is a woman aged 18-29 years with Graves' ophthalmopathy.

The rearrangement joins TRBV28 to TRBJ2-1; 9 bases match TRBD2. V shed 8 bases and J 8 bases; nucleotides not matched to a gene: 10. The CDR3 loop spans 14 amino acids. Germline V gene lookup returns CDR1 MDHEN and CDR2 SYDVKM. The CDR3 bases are TGTGCCAGCGATTTAGCGGGAGCCAAGGATGAGCAGTTCTTC. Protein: CASDLAGAKDEQFF.

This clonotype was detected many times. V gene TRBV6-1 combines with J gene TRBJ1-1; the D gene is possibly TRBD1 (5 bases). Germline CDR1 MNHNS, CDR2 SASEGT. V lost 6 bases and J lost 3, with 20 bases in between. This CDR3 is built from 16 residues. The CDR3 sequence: CASSMGVGGWDTEAFF. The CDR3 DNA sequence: TGTGCCAGCAGCATGGGGGTAGGAGGGTGGGACACTGAAGCTTTCTTT.

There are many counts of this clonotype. The CDR3 DNA sequence: TGTGCCAGCAGTGAATCACCGTCCTCTGGAAACACCATATATTTT. Translating gives CASSESPSSGNTIYF. V gene TRBV6-1 combines with J gene TRBJ1-3; no clear D. The CDR3 is 15 amino acids. The V end was cut by 2 bases, the J end by 0 bases, with 8 bases between. In germline, CDR1 is MNHNS, CDR2 SASEGT.

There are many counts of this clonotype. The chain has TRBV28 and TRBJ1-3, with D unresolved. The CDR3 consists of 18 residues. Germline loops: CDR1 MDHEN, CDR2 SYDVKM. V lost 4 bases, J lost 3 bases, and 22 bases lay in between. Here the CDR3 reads CASSSSSDGTTLGNTIYF. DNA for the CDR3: TGTGCCAGCAGTTCCAGTTCGGACGGCACAACCCTTGGAAACACCATATATTTT.

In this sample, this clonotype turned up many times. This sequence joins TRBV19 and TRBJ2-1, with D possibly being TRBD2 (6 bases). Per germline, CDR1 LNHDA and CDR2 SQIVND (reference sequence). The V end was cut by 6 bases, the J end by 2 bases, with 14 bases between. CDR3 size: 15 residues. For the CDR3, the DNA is TGTGCCAGTAGACCCACGGGACTTACCTACAATGAGCAGTTCTTC. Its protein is CASRPTGLTYNEQFF.

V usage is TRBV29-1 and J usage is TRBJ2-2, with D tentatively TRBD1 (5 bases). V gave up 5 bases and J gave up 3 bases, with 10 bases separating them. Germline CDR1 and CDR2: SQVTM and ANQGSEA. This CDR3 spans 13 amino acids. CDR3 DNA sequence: TGCAGCGTTCCCCAGGGATACACCGGGGAGCTGTTTTTT. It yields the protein CSVPQGYTGELFF.

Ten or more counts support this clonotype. The CDR3, as DNA: TGTGCCAGCAGCCCCCAGGGTAACGAGCAGTACTTC. It yields the protein CASSPQGNEQYF. The chain employs TRBV7-9 and TRBJ2-7, with a weak D call TRBD1 (5 bases). Deletions cut 5 bases from V and 5 bases from J, with 10 bases between. This CDR3 is 12 amino acids long. Germline lookup yields CDR1 SEHNR and CDR2 FQNEAQ (reference sequence).

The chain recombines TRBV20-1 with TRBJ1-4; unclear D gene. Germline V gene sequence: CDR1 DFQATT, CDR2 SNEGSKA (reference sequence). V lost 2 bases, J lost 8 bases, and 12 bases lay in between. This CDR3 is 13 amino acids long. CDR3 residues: CSARRNLWEKLFF. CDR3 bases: TGCAGTGCTAGAAGGAACCTATGGGAAAAACTGTTTTTT.